This T cell receptor (beta chain) was sequenced in a study of response to subunit inactivated influenza vaccine. This clonotype has just a few counts. Its antigen remains unknown. General observations from the study: There was a suggestion from the authors that each seasonal influenza vaccination recruits few new T cells.

This CDR3 contains 14 residues. Trimming took off 6 bases at V and 3 bases at J, with 14 bases between the two ends. Germline V lookup: CDR1 SNHLY, CDR2 FYNNEI. Using its own MiXCR run on the RT-PCR reads, TCRdb lists one record per CDR3 protein. This table holds 800,000 to 1,000,000 distinct CDR3 sequences, 21% found once. Sequencing used PBMCs from blood, obtained 5 days after vaccination. This TCR was recovered from a man aged 50-59 years who received an inactivated influenza vaccine. V gene TRBV2 combines with J gene TRBJ1-1; D gene uncertain. The CDR3 bases are TGTGCCAGCAGACCTTTCGACGGAGACACTGAAGCTTTCTTT. It yields the protein CASRPFDGDTEAFF.